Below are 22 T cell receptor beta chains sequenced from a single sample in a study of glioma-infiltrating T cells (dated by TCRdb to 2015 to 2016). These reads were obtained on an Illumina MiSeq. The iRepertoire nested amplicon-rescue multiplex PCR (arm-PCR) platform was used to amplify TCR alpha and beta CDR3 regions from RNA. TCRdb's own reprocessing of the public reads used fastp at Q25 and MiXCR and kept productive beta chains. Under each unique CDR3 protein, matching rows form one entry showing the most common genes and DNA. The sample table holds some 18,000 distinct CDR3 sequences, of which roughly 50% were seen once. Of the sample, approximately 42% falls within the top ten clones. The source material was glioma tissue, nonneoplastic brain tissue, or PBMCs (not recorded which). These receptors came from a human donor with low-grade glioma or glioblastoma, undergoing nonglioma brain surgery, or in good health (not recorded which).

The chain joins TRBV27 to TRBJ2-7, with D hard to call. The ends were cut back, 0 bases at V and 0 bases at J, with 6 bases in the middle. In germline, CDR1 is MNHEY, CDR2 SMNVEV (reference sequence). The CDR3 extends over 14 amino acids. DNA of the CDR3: TGTGCCAGCAGTTTATCGCACAACTCCTACGAGCAGTACTTC. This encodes CASSLSHNSYEQYF.

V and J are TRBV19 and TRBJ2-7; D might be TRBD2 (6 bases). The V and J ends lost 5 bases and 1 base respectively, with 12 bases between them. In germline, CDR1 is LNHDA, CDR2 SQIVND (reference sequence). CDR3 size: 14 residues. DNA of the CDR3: TGTGCCAGTAGTCGCCTAGCGCGTTCCTACGAGCAGTACTTC. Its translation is CASSRLARSYEQYF.

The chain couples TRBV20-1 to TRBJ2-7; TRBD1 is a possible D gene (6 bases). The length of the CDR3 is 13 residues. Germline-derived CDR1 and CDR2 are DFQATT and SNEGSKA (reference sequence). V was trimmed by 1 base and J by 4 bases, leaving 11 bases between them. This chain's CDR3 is CSARALGHYEQYF. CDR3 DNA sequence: TGCAGTGCTAGAGCCCTGGGACATTACGAGCAGTACTTC.

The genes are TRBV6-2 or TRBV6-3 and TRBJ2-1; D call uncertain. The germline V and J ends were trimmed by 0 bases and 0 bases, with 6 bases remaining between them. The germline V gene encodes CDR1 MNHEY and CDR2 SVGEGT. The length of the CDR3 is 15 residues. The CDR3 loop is CASSYSVGSYNEQFF. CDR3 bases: TGTGCCAGCAGTTACTCTGTCGGCTCCTACAATGAGCAGTTCTTC.

The CDR3 region is CSVAGTNTEAFF. Written as DNA, the CDR3 is TGCAGCGTTGCAGGGACGAACACTGAAGCTTTCTTT. V gene TRBV29-1 combines with J gene TRBJ1-1, with D tentatively TRBD1 (5 bases). The CDR3 runs 12 residues. Trimming removed 4 bases at V and 1 base at J, with 7 bases between. CDR1 and CDR2 from the germline V gene are SQVTM and ANQGSEA.

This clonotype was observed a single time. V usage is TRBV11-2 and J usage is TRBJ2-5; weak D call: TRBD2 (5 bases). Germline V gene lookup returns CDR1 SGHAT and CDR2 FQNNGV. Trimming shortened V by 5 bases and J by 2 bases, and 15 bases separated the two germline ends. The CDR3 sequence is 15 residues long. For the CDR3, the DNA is TGTGCCAGCAGCCATCGTCCCAGCGGACAAGAGACCCAGTACTTC. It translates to CASSHRPSGQETQYF. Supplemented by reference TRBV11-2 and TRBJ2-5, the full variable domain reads EAGVAQSPRYKIIEKRQSVAFWCNPISGHATLYWYQQILGQGPKLLIQFQNNGVVDDSQLPKDRFSAERLKGVDSTLKIQPAKLEDSAVYLCASSHRPSGQETQYFGPGTRLLVL.

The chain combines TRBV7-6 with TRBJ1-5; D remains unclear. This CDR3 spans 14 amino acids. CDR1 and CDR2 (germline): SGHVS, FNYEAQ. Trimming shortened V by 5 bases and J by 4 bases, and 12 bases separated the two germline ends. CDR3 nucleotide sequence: TGTGCCAGCAGCCCTTCCGGGATAAATCAGCCCCAGCATTTT. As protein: CASSPSGINQPQHF.

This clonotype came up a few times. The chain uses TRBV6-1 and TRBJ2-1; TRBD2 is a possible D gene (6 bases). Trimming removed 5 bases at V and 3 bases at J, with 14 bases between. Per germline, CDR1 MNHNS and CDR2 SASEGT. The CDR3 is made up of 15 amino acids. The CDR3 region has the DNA TGTGCCAGCAGTTCACTGGGGGGAAGCTACAATGAGCAGTTCTTC. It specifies CASSSLGGSYNEQFF.

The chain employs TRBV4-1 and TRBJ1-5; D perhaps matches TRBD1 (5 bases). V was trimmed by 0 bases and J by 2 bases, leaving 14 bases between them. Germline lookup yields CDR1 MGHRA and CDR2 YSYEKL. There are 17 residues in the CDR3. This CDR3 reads CASSQEGGDHGNQPQHF. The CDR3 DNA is TGCGCCAGCAGCCAAGAGGGAGGGGATCATGGCAATCAGCCCCAGCATTTT.

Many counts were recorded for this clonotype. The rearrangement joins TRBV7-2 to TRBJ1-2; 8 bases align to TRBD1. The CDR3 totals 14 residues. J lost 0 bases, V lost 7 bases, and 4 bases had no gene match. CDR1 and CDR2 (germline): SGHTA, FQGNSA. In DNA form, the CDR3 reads TGTGCCAGCAAAACAGGGGGAGCTAACTATGGCTACACCTTC. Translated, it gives CASKTGGANYGYTF.

The DNA of the CDR3 is TGTGCCAGCAGTTTAACGGTCACCAATCAGCCCCAGCATTTT. Residues: CASSLTVTNQPQHF. The gene calls are TRBV12-3 or TRBV12-4 and TRBJ1-5; D is unclear. Trimming removed 2 bases at V and 3 bases at J, with 8 bases between. This CDR3 region has 14 residues.

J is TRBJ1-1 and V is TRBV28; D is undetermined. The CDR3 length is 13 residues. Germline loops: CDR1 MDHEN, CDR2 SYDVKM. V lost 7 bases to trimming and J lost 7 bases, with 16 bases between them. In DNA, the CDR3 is TGTGCCAGCACCCTCCCTAACAGTGTTGAAGCTTTCTTT. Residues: CASTLPNSVEAFF.

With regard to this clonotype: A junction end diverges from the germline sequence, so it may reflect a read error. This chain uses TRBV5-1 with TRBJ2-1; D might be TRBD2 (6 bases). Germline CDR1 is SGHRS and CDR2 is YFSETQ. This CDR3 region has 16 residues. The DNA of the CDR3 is TGCGCCAGCAGCTTGTTGGGGCGCTCAGGAGGGAATGAGCAGTTCTTT. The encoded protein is CASSLLGRSGGNEQFF.

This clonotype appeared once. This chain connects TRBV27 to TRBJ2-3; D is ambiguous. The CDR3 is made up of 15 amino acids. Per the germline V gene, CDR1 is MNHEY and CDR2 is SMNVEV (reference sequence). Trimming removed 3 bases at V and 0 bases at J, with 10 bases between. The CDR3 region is CASSFFRTSTDTQYF. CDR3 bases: TGTGCCAGCAGTTTCTTCCGTACCAGCACAGATACGCAGTATTTT.

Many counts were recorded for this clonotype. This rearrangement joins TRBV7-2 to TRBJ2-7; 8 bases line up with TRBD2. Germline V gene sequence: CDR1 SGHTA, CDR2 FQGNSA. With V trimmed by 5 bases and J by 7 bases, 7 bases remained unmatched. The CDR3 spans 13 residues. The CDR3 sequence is CASSPGTRREQYF. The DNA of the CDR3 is TGTGCCAGCAGCCCCGGGACTAGACGGGAGCAGTACTTC.

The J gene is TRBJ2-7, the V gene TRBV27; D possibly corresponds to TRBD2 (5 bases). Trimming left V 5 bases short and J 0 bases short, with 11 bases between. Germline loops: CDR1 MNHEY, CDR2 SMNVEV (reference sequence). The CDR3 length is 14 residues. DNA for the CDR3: TGTGCCAGCAGTCCGGGGATCCACTCCTACGAGCAGTACTTC. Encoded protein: CASSPGIHSYEQYF.

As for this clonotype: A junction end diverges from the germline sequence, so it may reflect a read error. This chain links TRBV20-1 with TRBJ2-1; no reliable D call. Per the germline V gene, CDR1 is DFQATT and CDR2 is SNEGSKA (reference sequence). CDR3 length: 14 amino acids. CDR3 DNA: TGCACTCGCTCCAGTCACAGCTCCTACGATGAGCAGTTCTTC. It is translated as CTRSSHSSYDEQFF.

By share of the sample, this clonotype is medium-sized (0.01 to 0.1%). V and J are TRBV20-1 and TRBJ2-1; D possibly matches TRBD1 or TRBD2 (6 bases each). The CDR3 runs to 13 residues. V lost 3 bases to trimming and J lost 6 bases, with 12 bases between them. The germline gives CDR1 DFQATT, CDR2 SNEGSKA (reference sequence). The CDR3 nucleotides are TGCAGTGCTAGCGGGGGCCGGAGCAATGAGCAGTTCTTC. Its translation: CSASGGRSNEQFF.

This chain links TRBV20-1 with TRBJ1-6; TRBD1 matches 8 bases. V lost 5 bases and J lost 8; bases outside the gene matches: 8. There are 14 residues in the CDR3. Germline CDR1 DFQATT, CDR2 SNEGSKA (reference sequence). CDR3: CSASQGAVDSPLHF. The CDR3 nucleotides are TGCAGTGCTTCGCAGGGGGCTGTGGATTCACCCCTCCACTTT.

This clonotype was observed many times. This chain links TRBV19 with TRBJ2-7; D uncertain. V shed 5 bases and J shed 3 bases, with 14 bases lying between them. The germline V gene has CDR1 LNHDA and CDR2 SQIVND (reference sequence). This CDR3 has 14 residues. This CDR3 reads CASSLTVPSYEQYF. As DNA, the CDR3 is TGTGCCAGTAGTTTAACAGTTCCTAGCTACGAGCAGTACTTC.

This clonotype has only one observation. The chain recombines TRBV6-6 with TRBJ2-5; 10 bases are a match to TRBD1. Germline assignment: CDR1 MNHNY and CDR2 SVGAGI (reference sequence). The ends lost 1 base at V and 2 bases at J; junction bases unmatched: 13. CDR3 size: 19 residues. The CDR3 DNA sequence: TGTGCCAGCAGTTACTGGAATATTCCGGGACAGGGGATTCAAGAGACCCAGTACTTC. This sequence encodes CASSYWNIPGQGIQETQYF.

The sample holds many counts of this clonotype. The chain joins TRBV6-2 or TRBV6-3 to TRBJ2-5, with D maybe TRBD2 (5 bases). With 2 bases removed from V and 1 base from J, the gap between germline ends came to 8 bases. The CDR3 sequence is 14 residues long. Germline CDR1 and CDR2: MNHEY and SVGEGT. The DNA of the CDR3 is TGTGCCAGCAGTTACCTAGCATCCCAAGAGACCCAGTACTTC. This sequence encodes CASSYLASQETQYF.